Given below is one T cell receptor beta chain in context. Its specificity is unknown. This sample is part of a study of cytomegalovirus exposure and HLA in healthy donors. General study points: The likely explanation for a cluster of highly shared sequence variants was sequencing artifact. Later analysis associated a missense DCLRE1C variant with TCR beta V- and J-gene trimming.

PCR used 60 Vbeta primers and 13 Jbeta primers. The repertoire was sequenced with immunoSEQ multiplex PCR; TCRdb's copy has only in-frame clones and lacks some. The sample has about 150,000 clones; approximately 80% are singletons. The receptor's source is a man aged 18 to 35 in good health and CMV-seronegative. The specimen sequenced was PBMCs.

The CDR3 region is CASSHGTSGGAGELFF. CDR3 bases: TGTGCCAGCAGCCATGGGACTAGCGGGGGGGCCGGGGAGCTGTTTTTT. The V gene is TRBV7-9, the J gene TRBJ2-2, with 16 bases lining up with TRBD2. Per the germline V gene, CDR1 is SEHNR and CDR2 is FQNEAQ (reference sequence). The CDR3 has 16 residues. V trimming: 5 bases; J trimming: 6 bases; junction bases outside the gene matches: 3.